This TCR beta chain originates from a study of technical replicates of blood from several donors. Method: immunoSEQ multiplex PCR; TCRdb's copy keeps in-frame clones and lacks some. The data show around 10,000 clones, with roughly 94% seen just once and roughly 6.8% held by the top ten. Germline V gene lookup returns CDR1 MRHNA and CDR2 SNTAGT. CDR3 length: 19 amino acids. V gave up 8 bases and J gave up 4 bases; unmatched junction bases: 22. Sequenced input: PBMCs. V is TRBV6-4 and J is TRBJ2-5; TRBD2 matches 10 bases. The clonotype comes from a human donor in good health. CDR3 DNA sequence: TGTGCCAGCGAAGCTCCCGGAGCGGAGCGGGAGGGCCTGGTAGAGACCCAGTACTTC. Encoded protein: CASEAPGAEREGLVETQYF.